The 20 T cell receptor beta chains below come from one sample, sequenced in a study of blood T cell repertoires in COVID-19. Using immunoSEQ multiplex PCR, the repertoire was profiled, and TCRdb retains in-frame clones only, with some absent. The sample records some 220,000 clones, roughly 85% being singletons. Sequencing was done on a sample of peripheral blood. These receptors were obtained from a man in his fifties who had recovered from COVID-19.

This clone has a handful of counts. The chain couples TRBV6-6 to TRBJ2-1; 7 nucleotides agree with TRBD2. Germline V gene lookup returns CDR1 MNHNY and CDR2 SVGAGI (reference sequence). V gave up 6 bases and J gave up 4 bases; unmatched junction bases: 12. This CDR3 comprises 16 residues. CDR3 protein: CASRVSGATLYNEQFF. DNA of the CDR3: TGTGCCAGCAGGGTGAGCGGGGCTACCCTTTACAATGAGCAGTTCTTC.

The CDR3 protein is CASSSGVRTGELFF. The CDR3 nucleotides are TGTGCCAGCAGTAGCGGGGTCCGCACCGGGGAGCTGTTTTTT. The chain has TRBV28 and TRBJ2-2; 7 positions agree with TRBD2. The CDR3 is made up of 14 amino acids. The germline V gene encodes CDR1 MDHEN and CDR2 SYDVKM. V lost 5 bases and J lost 4; bases outside the gene matches: 4.

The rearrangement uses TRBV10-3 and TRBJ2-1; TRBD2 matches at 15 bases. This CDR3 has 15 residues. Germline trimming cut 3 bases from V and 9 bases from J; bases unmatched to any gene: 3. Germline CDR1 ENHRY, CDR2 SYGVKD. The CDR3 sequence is CAISEMGLAGGEQFF. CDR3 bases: TGTGCCATCAGTGAAATGGGACTAGCGGGAGGTGAGCAGTTCTTC.

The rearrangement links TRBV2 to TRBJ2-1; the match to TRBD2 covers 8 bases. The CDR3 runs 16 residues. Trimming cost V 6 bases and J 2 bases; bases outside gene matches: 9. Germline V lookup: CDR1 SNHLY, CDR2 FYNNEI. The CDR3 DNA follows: TGTGCCAGCAGAGCAACCGGACTAGCCCCCTACAATGAGCAGTTCTTC. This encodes CASRATGLAPYNEQFF. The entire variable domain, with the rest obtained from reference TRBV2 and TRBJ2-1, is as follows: EPEVTQTPSHQVTQMGQEVILRCVPISNHLYFYWYRQILGQKVEFLVSFYNNEISEKSEIFDDQFSVERPDGSNFTLKIRSTKLEDSAMYFCASRATGLAPYNEQFFGPGTRLTVL.

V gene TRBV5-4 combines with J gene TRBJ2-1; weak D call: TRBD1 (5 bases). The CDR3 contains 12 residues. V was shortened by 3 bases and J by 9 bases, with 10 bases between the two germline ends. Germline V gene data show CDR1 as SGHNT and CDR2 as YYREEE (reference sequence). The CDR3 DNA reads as TGTGCCAGCAGCTCAGGGATACCTGAGCAGTTCTTC. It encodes CASSSGIPEQFF.

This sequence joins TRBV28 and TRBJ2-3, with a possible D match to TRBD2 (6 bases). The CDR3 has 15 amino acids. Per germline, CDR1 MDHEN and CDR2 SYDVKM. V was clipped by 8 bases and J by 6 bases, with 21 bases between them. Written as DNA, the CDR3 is TGTGCCAGCGGCATGGCGCGGGAAGGTTGGGATACGCAGTATTTT. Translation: CASGMAREGWDTQYF.

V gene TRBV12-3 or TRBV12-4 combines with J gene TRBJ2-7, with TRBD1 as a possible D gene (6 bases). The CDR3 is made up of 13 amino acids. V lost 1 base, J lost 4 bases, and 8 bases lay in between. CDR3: CASSLVQGYEQYF. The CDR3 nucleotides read TGTGCCAGCAGTTTAGTACAGGGTTACGAGCAGTACTTC.

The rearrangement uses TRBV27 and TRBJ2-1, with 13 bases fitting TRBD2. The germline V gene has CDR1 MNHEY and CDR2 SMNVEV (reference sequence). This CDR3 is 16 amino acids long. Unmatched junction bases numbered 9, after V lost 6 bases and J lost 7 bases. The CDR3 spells CASRPQLAGGPNEQFF. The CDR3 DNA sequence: TGTGCCAGCAGACCCCAACTAGCGGGAGGGCCGAATGAGCAGTTCTTC.

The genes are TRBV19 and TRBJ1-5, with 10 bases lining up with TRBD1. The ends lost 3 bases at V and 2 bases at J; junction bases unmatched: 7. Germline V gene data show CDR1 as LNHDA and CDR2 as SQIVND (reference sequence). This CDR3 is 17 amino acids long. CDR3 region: CASSIIRDRGRNQPQHF. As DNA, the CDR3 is TGTGCCAGTAGTATTATCCGGGACAGGGGTCGCAATCAGCCCCAGCATTTT.

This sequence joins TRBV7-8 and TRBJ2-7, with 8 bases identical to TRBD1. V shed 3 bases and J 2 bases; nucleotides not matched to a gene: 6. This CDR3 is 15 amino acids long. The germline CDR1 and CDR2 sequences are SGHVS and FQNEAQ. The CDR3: CASSFPGTGAYEQYF. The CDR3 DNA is TGTGCCAGCAGCTTTCCCGGGACAGGAGCCTACGAGCAGTACTTC. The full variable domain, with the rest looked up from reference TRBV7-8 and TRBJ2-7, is GAGVSQSPRYKVAKRGQDVALRCDPISGHVSLFWYQQALGQGPEFLTYFQNEAQLDKSGLPSDRFFAERPEGSVSTLKIQRTQQEDSAVYLCASSFPGTGAYEQYFGPGTRLTVT.

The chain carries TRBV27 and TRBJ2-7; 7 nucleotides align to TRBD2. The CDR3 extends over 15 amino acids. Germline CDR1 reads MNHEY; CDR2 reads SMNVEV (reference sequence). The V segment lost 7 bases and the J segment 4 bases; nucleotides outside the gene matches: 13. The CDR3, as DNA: TGTGCCAGCACCCCAAGGTCTAGCGGTAAATACGAGCAGTACTTC. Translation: CASTPRSSGKYEQYF.

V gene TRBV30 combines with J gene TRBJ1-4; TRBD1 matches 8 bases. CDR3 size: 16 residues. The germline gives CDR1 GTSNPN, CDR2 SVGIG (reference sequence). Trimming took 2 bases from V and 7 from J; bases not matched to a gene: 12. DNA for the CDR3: TGTGCCTGGAGTTATTGGGCAGGGGGCGTAGGTGAAAAACTGTTTTTT. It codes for CAWSYWAGGVGEKLFF.

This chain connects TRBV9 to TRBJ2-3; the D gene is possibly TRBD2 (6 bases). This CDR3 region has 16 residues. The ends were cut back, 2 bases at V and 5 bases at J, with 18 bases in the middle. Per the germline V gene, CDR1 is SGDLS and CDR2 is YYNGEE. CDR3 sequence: CASSVHSGPQKDTQYF. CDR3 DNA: TGTGCCAGCAGCGTCCATAGCGGCCCTCAGAAAGATACGCAGTATTTT.

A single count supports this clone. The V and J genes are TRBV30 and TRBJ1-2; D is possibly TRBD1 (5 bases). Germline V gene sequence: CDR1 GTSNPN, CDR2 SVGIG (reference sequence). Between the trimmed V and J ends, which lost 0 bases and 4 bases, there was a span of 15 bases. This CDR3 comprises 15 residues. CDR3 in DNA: TGTGCCTGGAGTGTAAACGGGGGAAGCAGCTATGGCTACACCTTC. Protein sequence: CAWSVNGGSSYGYTF. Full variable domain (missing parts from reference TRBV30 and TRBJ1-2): SQTIHQWPATLVQPVGSPLSLECTVEGTSNPNLYWYRQAAGRGLQLLFYSVGIGQISSEVPQNLSASRPQDRQFILSSKKLLLSDSGFYLCAWSVNGGSSYGYTFGSGTRLTVV.

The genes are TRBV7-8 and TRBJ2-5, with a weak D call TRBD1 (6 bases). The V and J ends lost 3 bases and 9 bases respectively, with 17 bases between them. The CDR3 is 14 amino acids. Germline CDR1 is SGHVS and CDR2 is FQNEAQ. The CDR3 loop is CASSFTRRSGAQYF. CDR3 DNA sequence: TGTGCCAGCAGCTTTACTAGACGGTCAGGGGCCCAGTACTTC.

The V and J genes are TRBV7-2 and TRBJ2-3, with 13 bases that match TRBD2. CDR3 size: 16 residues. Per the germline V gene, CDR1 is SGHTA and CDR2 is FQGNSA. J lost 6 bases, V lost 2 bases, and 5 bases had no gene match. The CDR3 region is CASSLRLAGGPDTQYF. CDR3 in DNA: TGTGCCAGCAGCTTAAGACTAGCGGGAGGACCGGATACGCAGTATTTT.

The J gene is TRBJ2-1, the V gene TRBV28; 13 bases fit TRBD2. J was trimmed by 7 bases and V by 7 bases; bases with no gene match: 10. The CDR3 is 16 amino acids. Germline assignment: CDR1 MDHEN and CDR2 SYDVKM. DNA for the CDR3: TGTGCCAGCACCGCAGGACTAGCGGGAGTTTGGAATGAGCAGTTCTTC. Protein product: CASTAGLAGVWNEQFF.

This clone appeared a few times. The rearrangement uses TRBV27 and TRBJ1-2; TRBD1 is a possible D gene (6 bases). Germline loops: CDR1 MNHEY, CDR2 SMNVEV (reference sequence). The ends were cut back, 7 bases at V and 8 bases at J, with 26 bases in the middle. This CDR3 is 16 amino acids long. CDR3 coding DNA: TGTGCCAGCATCGGGGAGACAGGTTGGGGATCATGGGGCTACACCTTC. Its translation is CASIGETGWGSWGYTF.

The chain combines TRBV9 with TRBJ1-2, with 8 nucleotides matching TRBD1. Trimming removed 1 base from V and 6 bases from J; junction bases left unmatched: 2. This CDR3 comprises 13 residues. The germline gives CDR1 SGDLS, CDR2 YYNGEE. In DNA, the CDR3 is TGTGCCAGCAGCGTACCGGACAGGGATGGCTACACCTTC. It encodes CASSVPDRDGYTF.

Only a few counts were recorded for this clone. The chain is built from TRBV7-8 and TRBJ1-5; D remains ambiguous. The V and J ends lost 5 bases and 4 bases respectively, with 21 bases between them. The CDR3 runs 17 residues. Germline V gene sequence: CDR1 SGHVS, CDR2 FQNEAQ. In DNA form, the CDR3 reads TGTGCCAGCAGCCCCTCCGCGGGGATAGAAAAAAATCAGCCCCAGCATTTT. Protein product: CASSPSAGIEKNQPQHF.